The 5 T cell receptor beta chains below all came from one sample that was sequenced in a study of cytomegalovirus exposure and HLA in healthy donors. The PCR had 60 Vbeta and 13 Jbeta primers. Produced via immunoSEQ multiplex PCR; TCRdb's table is partial and in-frame only. The data show about 200,000 clones, 75% to 85% seen once. The sample consisted of PBMCs. These receptors were obtained from a woman aged 45-65 years in good health and CMV-seronegative.

This chain joins TRBV4-3 and TRBJ2-4, with 8 positions matching TRBD1. The CDR3 contains 16 residues. CDR1 is LGHNA and CDR2 is YSLEER in the germline V gene. V dropped 1 base and J dropped 2; count of bases not matched to a gene: 4. CDR3 region: CASSQGTGMSKNIQYF. The CDR3 nucleotides read TGCGCCAGCAGCCAAGGGACAGGGATGTCCAAAAACATTCAGTACTTC.

The gene calls are TRBV19 and TRBJ1-5; the match to TRBD1 covers 8 bases. Germline V CDR1 and CDR2: LNHDA, SQIVND (reference sequence). This CDR3 contains 14 residues. Trimming at V came to 3 bases and at J to 7 bases, leaving 5 bases not matched to a gene. The CDR3 nucleotides read TGTGCCAGTAGTATCCAGGGGGCAAAGCAGCCCCAGCATTTT. Its protein is CASSIQGAKQPQHF.

Here the CDR3 DNA reads TGTGCCAGCAGTGAAACACGGGGCGGGGAGCTGTTTTTT. Translated: CASSETRGGELFF. V is TRBV6-1 and J is TRBJ2-2; weak D call: TRBD2 (5 bases). CDR1 is MNHNS, CDR2 SASEGT, per germline. Trimming pared 2 bases from V and 7 bases from J, leaving 8 bases between. The CDR3 has 13 amino acids.

This rearrangement joins TRBV6-1 to TRBJ1-1; TRBD1 matches 9 bases. V lost 6 bases and J lost 5; bases outside the gene matches: 7. Germline V gene data show CDR1 as MNHNS and CDR2 as SASEGT. CDR3 size: 14 residues. CDR3 amino acids: CASRDRGTITEAFF. The CDR3 nucleotides read TGTGCCAGCAGGGACAGGGGAACTATTACTGAAGCTTTCTTT.

This clone came up once. The chain couples TRBV11-2 to TRBJ2-7; no firm D call. CDR1 is SGHAT, CDR2 FQNNGV, per germline. There are 13 residues in the CDR3. V was shortened by 5 bases and J by 7 bases, with 15 bases between the two germline ends. CDR3 sequence (DNA): TGTGCCAGCAGCCGCCGGCCAGGCCCTGAGCAGTACTTC. Translating gives CASSRRPGPEQYF.